This TCR beta chain was obtained from a study of blood T cells in healthy people across ages. A second 7 to 11 cycle PCR used barcoded and J-beta primers. In TCRdb, the 5' RACE reads were re-called with MiXCR into one record per CDR3 protein. Among approximately 1,100,000 distinct CDR3 sequences listed, around 45% were seen once. The V and J ends lost 6 bases and 13 bases respectively, with 49 bases between them. The CDR3 runs to 22 residues. Germline CDR1 is DFQATT and CDR2 is SNEGSKA (reference sequence). This clonotype has a handful of counts. Source material: blood. This chain uses TRBV20-1 with TRBJ2-4; D unclear. The origin of this receptor is a woman aged 55-70 years in good health. In DNA form, the CDR3 reads TGCAGTGCCACCACGTTAGACCCCCCGAGGAACTGGGGATCCCTGAACACCCCTGAGCAGTACTTC. Amino acids: CSATTLDPPRNWGSLNTPEQYF.